This entry concerns a single T cell receptor (beta chain). Its antigen remains unidentified. One base away there is no much larger clone; base qualities are not given. CDR1 and CDR2 (SGHAT, FQNNGV) derive from the germline V gene. The CDR3 contains 14 residues, cysteine and phenylalanine counted. Just CDR3 DNA is preserved here, 42 bases in frame from base 1. Trimming takes 1 base from V and 6 bases from J, and the germline ends sit 12 bases apart. The data were taken from a study of CD8 T cells in Susac syndrome (dated by TCRdb to between 2018 and 2020). In terms of the full investigation: Of the Susac syndrome patients who were sequenced, fewer than ten were in clinical remission while more than five had clinically active disease. At blood withdrawal, Susac syndrome patients were either therapy-naive, taking corticosteroids (in some cases with IVIg as well), or taking IVIg alone. Whether CD8+ T cell activation and differentiation in Susac syndrome was antigen driven was tested using repertoire sequencing.

High-throughput TCR beta sequencing profiled peripheral blood CD8+ and CD4+ T cells from healthy donors, Susac syndrome patients and multiple sclerosis patients. The Susac syndrome patients fulfilled recently defined diagnostic criteria for definite or probable disease. Bulk CD8+ and CD4+ T cells were purified magnetically by negative isolation, whereas CD8+ TEMRA cells were enriched by FACS. Blood was drawn into EDTA tubes, processed within 24 hours, and PBMCs were isolated by density gradient centrifugation. PBMCs intended for TCR sequencing were cryopreserved in liquid nitrogen and were subsequently thawed in a 37 degrees C water bath. Purity of sorted or isolated CD4+, CD8+ and CD8+ TEMRA cells was at least 90%. Broad study findings and their caveats: The number of individuals in the TCR sequencing and HLA analysis was acknowledged as relatively small. The CD4+ T cell repertoire of patients with Susac syndrome showed no detectable clonal expansion.

RNA was extracted using the RNeasy kit, and about 0.45 to 1 ug of the RNA was reverse transcribed with random hexamers. The immunoSEQ multiplex PCR assay, covering 54 Vbeta and 13 Jbeta segments, was used to amplify TCR beta CDR3 regions. To correct PCR amplification bias, a synthetic template baseline was used for both primer optimization and computational correction. As for the original processing: Only productive sequences were kept, with reads annotated to V, D and J genes according to IMGT and analyzed in immunoSEQ Analyzer. Clonality was calculated as one minus the Shannon entropy normalized by log2 of the number of productive unique sequences. For each patient and control, public and private clones were evaluated within the 100 most prevalent clones. Clones were defined as Susac-specific when absent from the healthy and MS cohorts, from about 1,100 published viral clones and from other ImmuneACCESS disease sequences. TCRdb reworked the public reads: Q25 trimming with fastp, MiXCR clone assembly, productive beta chains retained. Each entry merges the rows of one CDR3 protein and shows their most common DNA and genes. TCRdb assigned the V and J calls; the authors' analysis was not used. The sample table records some 180,000 distinct CDR3 sequences; roughly nine tenths of these occur just once. 0.085% to 0.09% of the sample goes to the ten largest clones.

The receptor chain draws on TRBV11-2 and TRBJ2-5; a confident D gene designation cannot be given. This clonotype originated in a human donor with Susac syndrome. The sample comprised CD4+ T cells from PBMCs. The CDR3 region has the sequence CASSLADLYQTQYF. The DNA sequence is as follows: TGTGCCAGCAGCTTAGCAGACTTGTATCAGACCCAGTACTTC.